This TCR beta chain stems from a study of blood T cell repertoires in COVID-19. Whole-study context: The study drew acute and convalescent COVID-19 samples from the United States, Italy and Spain. T cells, B-cell-depleted T cells, or PBMCs supplied cDNA or gDNA.

In the original processing: Reference gene primers were amplified, and this amplification served to estimate nucleated cell counts. Clones were read by immunoSEQ multiplex PCR, and TCRdb kept only the in-frame ones, dropping some. V and J calls and clone size are as listed in that table; D and trimming were resolved from the DNA. The sample includes about 120,000 clones, 85% of them seen just once. This CDR3 comprises 15 residues. The origin of this receptor is a human donor in a cohort sampled during active COVID-19. The specimen sequenced was peripheral blood. V gene TRBV21-1 combines with J gene TRBJ1-1; no check of the table's D call, TRBD1, against the DNA was made. TRBV21-1 is termed a pseudogene. The CDR3 loop reads CASSKKTGIGTEAFF. CDR3 DNA sequence: TGTGCCAGCAGCAAAAAGACAGGGATTGGCACTGAAGCTTTCTTT.